These 27 T cell receptor beta chains were sequenced from one sample in a study of cytomegalovirus exposure and HLA in healthy donors. Primers for the PCR totalled 60 Vbeta and 13 Jbeta. The table came from immunoSEQ multiplex PCR; TCRdb's copy has only in-frame clones and leaves some out. Of 110,000 or so clones in the sample, about 81% are singletons; the top ten hold roughly 1.2%. Sequenced: PBMCs. These receptors all come from a man aged 30 to 39 in good health and CMV-seronegative.

The chain combines TRBV2 with TRBJ2-1; weak D call: TRBD2 (5 bases). Germline loops: CDR1 SNHLY, CDR2 FYNNEI. V was trimmed by 1 base and J by 7 bases, leaving 11 bases between them. The CDR3 spans 14 residues. CDR3 amino acids: CASSEGGLWNEQFF. CDR3 DNA: TGTGCCAGCAGTGAAGGCGGGCTCTGGAATGAGCAGTTCTTC.

This chain joins TRBV5-1 and TRBJ1-1, with 8 bases fitting TRBD1. This CDR3 has 14 amino acids. J was trimmed by 8 bases and V by 0 bases; bases with no gene match: 6. The V gene's germline CDR1 is SGHRS and CDR2 YFSETQ. CDR3 sequence: CASSLAGGLREAFF. The CDR3 nucleotides read TGCGCCAGCAGCTTGGCAGGGGGCCTTCGGGAAGCTTTCTTT. Using reference TRBV5-1 and TRBJ1-1 for the parts outside the CDR3, the full variable domain is KAGVTQTPRYLIKTRGQQVTLSCSPISGHRSVSWYQQTPGQGLQFLFEYFSETQRNKGNFPGRFSGRQFSNSRSEMNVSTLELGDSALYLCASSLAGGLREAFFGQGTRLTVV.

This clone was counted a few times. The CDR3: CASSLRVGVQETQYF. In DNA, the CDR3 is TGTGCCAGCTCACTCCGAGTAGGAGTCCAAGAGACCCAGTACTTC. The chain links TRBV18 to TRBJ2-5, with D hard to call. This CDR3 contains 15 residues. Trimming cost V 4 bases and J 1 base, with 13 bases left between them. From germline, CDR1 is KGHSH and CDR2 LQKENI. The full variable domain, its missing parts supplied by reference TRBV18 and TRBJ2-5, is NAGVMQNPRHLVRRRGQEARLRCSPMKGHSHVYWYRQLPEEGLKFMVYLQKENIIDESGMPKERFSAEFPKEGPSILRIQQVVRGDSAAYFCASSLRVGVQETQYFGPGTRLLVL.

The sample holds one count of this clone. The V call is TRBV4-1, the J call TRBJ1-2, with 8 bases identical to TRBD1. V was clipped by 0 bases and J by 4 bases; unmatched bases: 4. The CDR3 runs to 15 residues. Germline lookup yields CDR1 MGHRA and CDR2 YSYEKL. CDR3 sequence: CASSQDLTGGYGYTF. CDR3 sequence (DNA): TGCGCCAGCAGCCAAGATCTCACAGGGGGCTATGGCTACACCTTC.

The chain uses TRBV29-1 and TRBJ1-1; 7 bases align to TRBD1. In germline, CDR1 is SQVTM, CDR2 ANQGSEA. The CDR3 has 12 residues. The V segment lost 6 bases and the J segment 4 bases; nucleotides outside the gene matches: 5. The CDR3 region has the DNA TGCAGCGTAAGACAGGGAGGCACTGAAGCTTTCTTT. It specifies CSVRQGGTEAFF.

The genes are TRBV5-4 and TRBJ2-7; 10 bases are shared with TRBD1. Germline V gene sequence: CDR1 SGHNT, CDR2 YYREEE (reference sequence). CDR3 size: 14 residues. V lost 4 bases, J lost 9 bases, and 10 bases stayed unmatched. CDR3 in DNA: TGTGCCAGCAGCAACCGGGACAGGGGTGGGGGGCAGTACTTC. Translating gives CASSNRDRGGGQYF.

The genes are TRBV30 and TRBJ1-5, with D hard to call. The CDR3 totals 13 residues. V was pared by 2 bases and J by 6 bases, with 11 bases between. The germline V gene encodes CDR1 GTSNPN and CDR2 SVGIG (reference sequence). CDR3 in amino acids: CAWSTGDGQPQHF. The CDR3 region has the DNA TGTGCCTGGAGTACCGGGGATGGTCAGCCCCAGCATTTT. The variable domain in full, completed from reference TRBV30 and TRBJ1-5, reads SQTIHQWPATLVQPVGSPLSLECTVEGTSNPNLYWYRQAAGRGLQLLFYSVGIGQISSEVPQNLSASRPQDRQFILSSKKLLLSDSGFYLCAWSTGDGQPQHFGDGTRLSIL.

This clone appeared a single time. This CDR3 reads CASSRGGATNEKLFF. In DNA form, the CDR3 reads TGTGCCAGCAGCCGGGGGGGGGCAACTAATGAAAAACTGTTTTTT. This chain connects TRBV5-4 to TRBJ1-4; D might be TRBD1 (5 bases). V was cut by 4 bases and J by 0 bases, with 10 bases left in between. The germline gives CDR1 SGHNT, CDR2 YYREEE (reference sequence). The CDR3 sequence is 15 residues long.

This rearrangement joins TRBV4-1 to TRBJ2-1; 13 bases are shared with TRBD2. Per germline, CDR1 MGHRA and CDR2 YSYEKL. V shed 0 bases and J 2 bases; nucleotides not matched to a gene: 7. There are 19 residues in the CDR3. The CDR3 spells CASSQDPTSGRAPYNEQFF. The CDR3 coding sequence is TGCGCCAGCAGCCAAGATCCAACTAGCGGGAGGGCCCCCTACAATGAGCAGTTCTTC.

This clone has just a few counts. This CDR3 reads CASSYRRETEAFF. The DNA for the CDR3 is TGTGCCAGCAGTTACCGCAGGGAAACTGAAGCTTTCTTT. This chain links TRBV27 with TRBJ1-1; D is possibly TRBD1 (5 bases). The CDR3 runs to 13 residues. V lost 4 bases and J lost 5, with 11 bases in between. CDR1 is MNHEY and CDR2 is SMNVEV in the germline V gene (reference sequence).

The chain employs TRBV18 and TRBJ2-1, with D unclear. This CDR3 contains 16 residues. V was cut by 3 bases and J by 1 base, with 13 bases left in between. Germline loops: CDR1 KGHSH, CDR2 LQKENI. The CDR3 region is CASSPPSRVSYNEQFF. The CDR3 DNA reads as TGTGCCAGCTCACCCCCGTCCCGGGTGTCCTACAATGAGCAGTTCTTC. Combining the CDR3 with reference TRBV18 and TRBJ2-1 gives the whole variable domain NAGVMQNPRHLVRRRGQEARLRCSPMKGHSHVYWYRQLPEEGLKFMVYLQKENIIDESGMPKERFSAEFPKEGPSILRIQQVVRGDSAAYFCASSPPSRVSYNEQFFGPGTRLTVL.

CDR3 in DNA: TGTGCCAGTGACAGCTACAATGAGCAGTTCTTC. It yields the protein CASDSYNEQFF. The chain recombines TRBV6-1 with TRBJ2-1; possibly TRBD1 for D (5 bases). Germline lookup yields CDR1 MNHNS and CDR2 SASEGT. The germline V and J ends were trimmed by 9 bases and 3 bases, with 6 bases remaining between them. The CDR3 runs 11 residues.

This clone occurred a few times. The chain has TRBV5-6 and TRBJ2-3; D possibly corresponds to TRBD2 (5 bases). The V gene's germline CDR1 is SGHDT and CDR2 YYEEEE. The length of the CDR3 is 15 residues. Trimming cost V 0 bases and J 0 bases, with 8 bases left between them. The CDR3 DNA reads as TGTGCCAGCAGCTTGGGCAGGACTAGCACAGATACGCAGTATTTT. As protein: CASSLGRTSTDTQYF.

The gene calls are TRBV6-5 and TRBJ1-5; tentative D call: TRBD1 (5 bases). From germline, CDR1 is MNHEY and CDR2 SVGAGI. The CDR3 is made up of 15 amino acids. V shed 6 bases and J shed 0 bases, with 12 bases lying between them. CDR3 sequence: CASRAGLYSNQPQHF. The DNA of the CDR3 is TGTGCCAGCAGAGCGGGACTGTATAGCAATCAGCCCCAGCATTTT.

V usage is TRBV9 and J usage is TRBJ2-3; 8 positions agree with TRBD2. This CDR3 comprises 15 residues. With 0 bases clipped from V and 5 bases from J, the junction kept 5 bases outside the gene matches. CDR1 is SGDLS and CDR2 is YYNGEE in the germline V gene. CDR3 nucleotide sequence: TGTGCCAGCAGCGTAGGACTAGCGCAAGAAGATACGCAGTATTTT. It is translated as CASSVGLAQEDTQYF. The variable domain in full, completed from reference TRBV9 and TRBJ2-3, reads DSGVTQTPKHLITATGQRVTLRCSPRSGDLSVYWYQQSLDQGLQFLIQYYNGEERAKGNILERFSAQQFPDLHSELNLSSLELGDSALYFCASSVGLAQEDTQYFGPGTRLTVL.

The chain is built from TRBV5-8 and TRBJ2-5; TRBD1 agrees at 12 bases. Germline V CDR1 and CDR2: SGHTS, YDEGEE. Trimming took 8 bases from V and 10 from J; bases not matched to a gene: 15. CDR3 size: 15 residues. In DNA, the CDR3 is TGTGCCAGTAAAGGGACAGGGGGCGTCGAGGGCGGCCAGTACTTC. Amino acid sequence: CASKGTGGVEGGQYF.

This chain joins TRBV11-2 and TRBJ1-2, with 7 bases aligning to TRBD1. V dropped 3 bases and J dropped 10; count of bases not matched to a gene: 8. The CDR3 runs to 13 residues. Germline lookup yields CDR1 SGHAT and CDR2 FQNNGV. The CDR3 bases are TGTGCCAGCAGCTTCGGGACAGATTGGGACTACACCTTC. This codes for CASSFGTDWDYTF.

The chain uses TRBV2 and TRBJ1-1; 8 bases align to TRBD1. Looked up from germline, CDR1 is SNHLY and CDR2 is FYNNEI. The CDR3 has 17 amino acids. The J segment lost 0 bases and the V segment lost 4 bases, leaving 10 bases of the junction unmatched. This CDR3 is CASSVVDRGMMNTEAFF. CDR3 DNA sequence: TGTGCCAGCAGTGTTGTTGACAGGGGAATGATGAACACTGAAGCTTTCTTT.

The chain carries TRBV18 and TRBJ1-1; 10 bases are a match to TRBD1. Germline-derived CDR1 and CDR2 are KGHSH and LQKENI. The V gene end was trimmed by 3 bases and the J gene end by 5 bases; junction bases not matched to a gene: 15. The CDR3 is 18 amino acids. CDR3 region: CASSPKSWGQGTGTEAFF. The DNA for the CDR3 is TGTGCCAGCTCACCGAAGTCCTGGGGACAGGGGACGGGTACTGAAGCTTTCTTT. The full variable domain, in which reference TRBV18 and TRBJ1-1 provide the parts outside the CDR3, is NAGVMQNPRHLVRRRGQEARLRCSPMKGHSHVYWYRQLPEEGLKFMVYLQKENIIDESGMPKERFSAEFPKEGPSILRIQQVVRGDSAAYFCASSPKSWGQGTGTEAFFGQGTRLTVV.

This clone was seen just once. This chain uses TRBV7-2 with TRBJ2-5; 7 nucleotides match TRBD2. V was pared by 0 bases and J by 10 bases, with 5 bases of the junction left unmatched. Looked up from germline, CDR1 is SGHTA and CDR2 is FQGNSA. CDR3 length: 13 residues. CDR3 coding DNA: TGTGCCAGCAGCTTAGCGTCGGGGGGTTTCCAGTACTTC. Amino acid sequence: CASSLASGGFQYF. The full variable domain, rest sourced from reference TRBV7-2 and TRBJ2-5, is GAGVSQSPSNKVTEKGKDVELRCDPISGHTALYWYRQSLGQGLEFLIYFQGNSAPDKSGLPSDRFSAERTGGSVSTLTIQRTQQEDSAVYLCASSLASGGFQYFGPGTRLLVL.

The rearrangement joins TRBV16 to TRBJ2-2; D not certain. Germline CDR1 reads KGHSY; CDR2 reads FQNENV. With 4 bases removed from V and 2 bases from J, the gap between germline ends came to 5 bases. The CDR3 is 13 residues long. The CDR3 coding sequence is TGTGCCAGCAGCCCGTCCAACACCGGGGAGCTGTTTTTT. Amino acid sequence: CASSPSNTGELFF.

The chain joins TRBV18 to TRBJ2-5; 7 nucleotides match TRBD1. CDR1 and CDR2 (germline): KGHSH, LQKENI. The CDR3 runs to 14 residues. V was clipped by 4 bases and J by 6 bases; unmatched bases: 8. The CDR3 DNA sequence: TGTGCCAGCTCACGCCCGGGACAGTCAAAGACCCAGTACTTC. Translated: CASSRPGQSKTQYF.

The rearrangement joins TRBV27 to TRBJ1-5; tentatively, D is TRBD1 (6 bases). Germline values: CDR1 MNHEY, CDR2 SMNVEV (reference sequence). This CDR3 contains 15 residues. V gave up 2 bases and J gave up 1 base, with 9 bases separating them. CDR3 region: CASSLRRGSNQPQHF. CDR3 nucleotide sequence: TGTGCCAGCAGTTTACGCAGGGGCAGCAATCAGCCCCAGCATTTT.

This clone has a single count. V is TRBV7-9 and J is TRBJ1-4; 9 positions agree with TRBD1. This CDR3 has 15 residues. Germline values: CDR1 SEHNR, CDR2 FQNEAQ (reference sequence). The V and J ends lost 4 bases and 5 bases, in that order; junction bases with no gene match: 5. CDR3 nucleotide sequence: TGTGCCAGCAGCTCCGGAGGACAGGGGAATGAAAAACTGTTTTTT. It is translated as CASSSGGQGNEKLFF.

The CDR3 nucleotides are TGTGCCAGCACCCCTAGCGGGGGCCTGGGAACAGATACGCAGTATTTT. As protein: CASTPSGGLGTDTQYF. The chain couples TRBV9 to TRBJ2-3, with 10 nucleotides matching TRBD2. Germline V gene lookup returns CDR1 SGDLS and CDR2 YYNGEE. J was trimmed by 3 bases and V by 6 bases; bases with no gene match: 10. CDR3 length: 16 amino acids.

The chain links TRBV27 to TRBJ1-1; a weak D match, TRBD1 (6 bases). This CDR3 is 17 amino acids long. Per the germline V gene, CDR1 is MNHEY and CDR2 is SMNVEV (reference sequence). V was shortened by 6 bases and J by 1 base, with 21 bases between the two germline ends. The CDR3 loop reads CASRFLFRGGKNTEAFF. The CDR3, as DNA: TGTGCCAGCAGATTTCTGTTCAGGGGTGGCAAGAACACTGAAGCTTTCTTT.

The chain combines TRBV6-6 with TRBJ2-2; tentatively, D is TRBD1 (5 bases). There are 15 residues in the CDR3. CDR1 is MNHNY, CDR2 SVGAGI, per germline (reference sequence). The ends were cut back, 2 bases at V and 4 bases at J, with 11 bases in the middle. The CDR3 protein is CASSYEGVGTGELFF. The CDR3 bases are TGTGCCAGCAGTTACGAAGGGGTCGGCACCGGGGAGCTGTTTTTT.